This paragraph reports one TCR beta chain. It has no known antigen specificity. No base-level quality is on record; no much larger clone is a single base apart. This specimen belongs to a study of STAT5B mutations in CD4+ large granular lymphocyte leukemia (dated by TCRdb to between 2021 and 2024). As for the study more broadly: When cryopreserved patient cells were available, CD8+ cells were depleted as a first step, and selection with anti-CD4 microbeads followed. The TCRbeta repertoires of CD4+ T-cell large granular lymphocyte leukemia patients were compared with the TCRbeta repertoires of healthy blood donors. The purity of purified fractions was confirmed by flow cytometry on FACSCanto II or FACSVerse to exceed 95% among lymphocytes.

The immunoSEQ assay at survey resolution was applied to genomic DNA for sequencing of TCRbeta rearrangements. The original methods were these. Clonotypes representing more than 5% of the repertoire were considered putative leukemic clones, and around 57 such clones were identified across 27 patients. A lowest detectable productive clonotype frequency of 2.59 x 10-5 was observed in the TCR sequencing data. Analyses included only productive TCRbeta rearrangements, meaning complete and in-frame sequences. Sample clonality was computed as Simpson clonality in the immunoSEQ Analyzer version 3.0. Based on frequency, clones were grouped as very rare, small, medium, large (1-20%) or hyperexpanded (>20%). Generation probabilities were estimated with OLGA 1.2.3, V-gene circos plots were made with VDJtools, specificities were looked up in VDJdb, and CDR3 motifs were identified with GLIPH. TCRdb took this table from immuneACCESS and kept in-frame rearrangements with V and J called. Such tables lack part of the clones; where checked against another copy, unresolved V genes explain under half of the gap, and the rest is unexplained. That table gives V, J and clone size, and the DNA gave D and trimming. The sample includes 8,000 to 8,500 clones, with about 70% observed a single time. The ten largest clones capture approximately 70% of the sample.

As encoded in the germline V gene (reference sequence), CDR1 is GTSNPN while CDR2 is SVGIG. The CDR3 runs 14 residues from the cysteine to the phenylalanine. Kept here is only the CDR3 DNA, which spans 42 bases and is read in frame from base 1. Clipping removes 1 base from V and 8 bases from J, with 5 as the unmatched junction base count. Patients with CD4+ T-LGLL were recruited at hematology units in Padova (Italy), Helsinki (Finland) and Shinshu (Japan). Depending on what sample material was available, patient samples were either unselected PBMC or bead-purified CD4+, CD4+CD8+, CD57+ or CD56+ fractions. Deep amplicon sequencing of the same DNA produced somatic STAT5B mutation profiles, and these profiles were combined with the patient TCRbeta data. All TCR-sequenced material derived from peripheral blood: patient blood samples and healthy donor buffy coats. Ficoll-Hypaque gradient centrifugation was used to isolate peripheral blood mononuclear cells. The Gentra Puregene Cell and Tissue kit was used to extract genomic DNA, and a Qubit 2.0 fluorometer was used to measure the amount of genomic DNA.

Overall study results and their limits: Main leukemic clonotypes were private to each patient, although 20% to 25% of the main leukemic clonotypes were found at low frequency in the non-leukemic repertoires of other patients. CD4-sorted patient repertoires appeared more clonal than healthy CD4+ repertoires, and this difference persisted after removing the putative leukemic clones. Enrichment of TRBV06-family usage was observed among the top patient clones (8/27) relative to healthy controls (2/35). The data were not HLA-matched, and the relatively small sample size could explain the higher clonality seen in CD4+ compared with CD8+ T-LGLL. Heterogeneous cell sources were used for patients, and only 5 or 6 CD4-sorted patient samples were included in the clonality comparison with healthy controls.

The chain employs TRBV30 and TRBJ1-4, with 9 bases matching TRBD1. The TCR was taken from a woman aged 60-75 years with CD4+ T-cell large granular lymphocyte leukemia. Input material: PBMCs. The DNA sequence is as follows: TGTGCCTGGAGTGGGACAGGGGTTGACGAAAAACTGTTTTTT. It is translated as CAWSGTGVDEKLFF.